This entry lists 30 T cell receptor beta chains sequenced from one sample in a study of T-cell reconstitution after alpha-beta-depleted transplantation in children (dated by TCRdb to the mid-2010s). Library generation was performed with PCR. The sequencer listed for this sample is Illumina HiSeq 2500. To normalize quantification of the TCRbeta repertoire, the TCR libraries were built with molecular barcoding that relied on unique molecular identifiers. TCRdb applied fastp at Q25 and MiXCR to the public reads, then kept only in-frame beta chains. One record per CDR3 amino acid sequence lists the most common genes and DNA. A total of 500,000 to 750,000 distinct CDR3 sequences appear in this sample, 27% of them only once. The leading ten clones occupy around a third of the sample. In the paper's terms, the treatment or condition label means: allogeneic hematopoietic cell transplantation with graft depleted of TCRalphabeta T cells and CD19 B cells.

This specimen consisted of PBMCs, obtained before TCRalphabeta/CD19-depleted stem cell transplant. The receptors were gathered from a boy younger than two with Wiskott-Aldrich syndrome, due to receive a stem cell transplant.

This chain joins TRBV14 and TRBJ2-1, with 9 bases fitting TRBD1. The germline gives CDR1 SGHDN, CDR2 FVKESK. After removal of 4 bases from V and 8 bases from J, the junction contained 9 bases not matched to a gene. This CDR3 has 15 amino acids. CDR3 nucleotide sequence: TGTGCCAGCAGCCGGACAGGGGTAAAGGTGTATGAGCAGTTCTTC. Translating gives CASSRTGVKVYEQFF.

This chain uses TRBV20-1 with TRBJ1-4; D is undetermined. Between the trimmed V and J ends, which lost 0 bases and 8 bases, there was a span of 7 bases. The CDR3 loop spans 12 amino acids. Looked up from germline, CDR1 is DFQATT and CDR2 is SNEGSKA (reference sequence). CDR3 region: CSAREETEKLFF. CDR3 nucleotides: TGCAGTGCTAGAGAAGAGACCGAAAAACTGTTTTTT.

This clonotype turned up a few times. The V gene is TRBV5-1, the J gene TRBJ2-2, with 10 bases fitting TRBD2. This CDR3 spans 15 amino acids. Trimming cost V 0 bases and J 8 bases; bases outside gene matches: 4. Germline V gives CDR1 SGHRS, CDR2 YFSETQ. CDR3: CASSLVASGRGELFF. Here the CDR3 DNA reads TGCGCCAGCAGCTTGGTGGCTAGCGGGAGAGGGGAGCTGTTTTTT. Drawing the rest from reference TRBV5-1 and TRBJ2-2, the complete variable domain is KAGVTQTPRYLIKTRGQQVTLSCSPISGHRSVSWYQQTPGQGLQFLFEYFSETQRNKGNFPGRFSGRQFSNSRSEMNVSTLELGDSALYLCASSLVASGRGELFFGEGSRLTVL.

The V call is TRBV30, the J call TRBJ2-1, with D perhaps TRBD1 or TRBD2 (5 bases each). V gave up 1 base and J gave up 7 bases, with 5 bases separating them. CDR3 length equals 11 residues. Germline V gene lookup returns CDR1 GTSNPN and CDR2 SVGIG (reference sequence). The CDR3 sequence is CAWSGGNEQFF. The CDR3 DNA follows: TGTGCCTGGAGTGGGGGGAATGAGCAGTTCTTC.

This clonotype was seen a few times. This rearrangement joins TRBV20-1 to TRBJ2-1; D not certain. The V and J ends lost 3 bases and 6 bases respectively, with 15 bases between them. The germline CDR1 and CDR2 sequences are DFQATT and SNEGSKA (reference sequence). CDR3 length: 14 residues. The CDR3 loop is CSASYLRPFNEQFF. The CDR3 DNA reads TGCAGTGCTAGTTATCTTCGGCCGTTCAATGAGCAGTTCTTC.

The chain couples TRBV20-1 to TRBJ2-3, with D perhaps TRBD2 (6 bases). CDR3 length: 15 residues. Trimming shortened V by 5 bases and J by 1 base, and 16 bases separated the two germline ends. Germline CDR1 and CDR2: DFQATT and SNEGSKA (reference sequence). DNA for the CDR3: TGCAGTGCTCGACCGGGAGCCTGGGGCACAGATACGCAGTATTTT. Protein: CSARPGAWGTDTQYF.

The chain carries TRBV12-3 or TRBV12-4 and TRBJ2-1; D is undetermined. The CDR3 is 12 amino acids. The V end lost 5 bases, the J end lost 11 bases, and 13 bases lay between the germline ends. In DNA, the CDR3 is TGTGCCAGCAGTAGAACGGGCCTCCAGCAGTTCTTC. It specifies CASSRTGLQQFF.

The CDR3 region is CASSWGTGNGANVLTF. CDR3 bases: TGTGCCAGCAGCTGGGGGACAGGGAACGGGGCCAACGTCCTGACTTTC. The chain carries TRBV7-9 and TRBJ2-6; the match to TRBD1 covers 9 bases. V was pared by 4 bases and J by 4 bases, with 5 bases of the junction left unmatched. The CDR3 is 16 residues long. Germline V gives CDR1 SEHNR, CDR2 FQNEAQ (reference sequence). Combining the CDR3 with reference TRBV7-9 and TRBJ2-6 gives the whole variable domain DTGVSQNPRHKITKRGQNVTFRCDPISEHNRLYWYRQTLGQGPEFLTYFQNEAQLEKSRLLSDRFSAERPKGSFSTLEIQRTEQGDSAMYLCASSWGTGNGANVLTFGAGSRLTVL.

This clonotype was observed a handful of times. This chain joins TRBV5-1 and TRBJ2-7; the D gene is possibly TRBD1 (5 bases). The germline V gene has CDR1 SGHRS and CDR2 YFSETQ. The length of the CDR3 is 14 residues. Trimming removed 0 bases from V and 6 bases from J, with 13 bases in between. The CDR3 loop reads CASSLADRNGEQYF. Here the CDR3 DNA reads TGCGCCAGCAGCTTGGCCGACAGAAATGGCGAGCAGTACTTC.

The rearrangement uses TRBV7-8 and TRBJ2-4; D call uncertain. This CDR3 is 17 amino acids long. CDR1 and CDR2 (germline): SGHVS, FQNEAQ. V was shortened by 5 bases and J by 0 bases, with 17 bases between the two germline ends. The DNA for the CDR3 is TGTGCCAGCAGCGATGCCGGTGGACGGCTAGCCAAAAACATTCAGTACTTC. Translated: CASSDAGGRLAKNIQYF.

The V and J genes are TRBV20-1 and TRBJ2-1; 16 bases align to TRBD2. V shed 5 bases and J 6 bases; nucleotides not matched to a gene: 13. This CDR3 is built from 18 residues. Germline lookup yields CDR1 DFQATT and CDR2 SNEGSKA (reference sequence). The CDR3 DNA is TGCAGTGCTCCGGGGACTAGCGGGAGGGCCTTCAGTTCCAATGAGCAGTTCTTC. Translating it yields CSAPGTSGRAFSSNEQFF.

Comments on this clonotype: The junction departs from germline at one end; a sequencing error may be responsible. The chain uses TRBV5-1 and TRBJ1-3; D ambiguous. Germline assignment: CDR1 SGHRS and CDR2 YFSETQ. The CDR3 is 15 amino acids. The CDR3 sequence is CASSLELNPGNTLYF. The CDR3 DNA reads TGCGCCAGCAGCTTGGAACTCAATCCTGGAAACACCTTATATTTT. The full variable domain, its missing parts supplied by reference TRBV5-1 and TRBJ1-3, is KAGVTQTPRYLIKTRGQQVTLSCSPISGHRSVSWYQQTPGQGLQFLFEYFSETQRNKGNFPGRFSGRQFSNSRSEMNVSTLELGDSALYLCASSLELNPGNTLYFGEGSWLTVV.

This clonotype was detected only a few times. This sequence joins TRBV12-3 or TRBV12-4 and TRBJ1-5, with 8 bases matching TRBD1. V dropped 6 bases and J dropped 0; count of bases not matched to a gene: 10. This CDR3 contains 17 residues. The CDR3 protein is CASSRTGSLYSNQPQHF. CDR3 nucleotide sequence: TGTGCCAGCAGCCGGACAGGGTCATTGTATAGCAATCAGCCCCAGCATTTT.

This clonotype has more than one count but fewer than ten. The chain combines TRBV5-1 with TRBJ2-1; 8 nucleotides align to TRBD2. The CDR3 spans 13 residues. V lost 1 base and J lost 9; bases outside the gene matches: 3. Germline V gives CDR1 SGHRS, CDR2 YFSETQ. CDR3 bases: TGCGCCAGCAGCTTGTCCGGGGGGGGTGAGCAGTTCTTC. This sequence encodes CASSLSGGGEQFF.

This rearrangement joins TRBV10-3 to TRBJ2-3; D tentatively fits TRBD1 or TRBD2 (5 bases each). This CDR3 has 18 residues. Germline loops: CDR1 ENHRY, CDR2 SYGVKD. V was pared by 0 bases and J by 1 base, with 17 bases between. The CDR3 sequence: CAISESSGQGVGTDTQYF. CDR3 sequence (DNA): TGTGCCATCAGTGAGTCTTCGGGGCAGGGAGTCGGCACAGATACGCAGTATTTT.

This chain uses TRBV4-1 with TRBJ2-1; TRBD1 aligns across 7 bases. The germline CDR1 and CDR2 sequences are MGHRA and YSYEKL. V lost 1 base, J lost 6 bases, and 9 bases stayed unmatched. This CDR3 comprises 16 residues. CDR3 nucleotides: TGCGCCAGCAGCCAAGCGACCGGGACAGTTCTCAATGAGCAGTTCTTC. Translation: CASSQATGTVLNEQFF.

The sample holds a few counts of this clonotype. This chain links TRBV12-3 or TRBV12-4 with TRBJ2-5, with D tentatively TRBD2 (6 bases). CDR3 length equals 14 residues. The V and J ends lost 1 base and 5 bases respectively, with 11 bases between them. The CDR3 sequence is CASSLVGGWETQYF. CDR3 bases: TGTGCCAGCAGTTTAGTCGGGGGTTGGGAGACCCAGTACTTC.

The chain uses TRBV20-1 and TRBJ2-5, with 8 bases matching TRBD2. V lost 5 bases, J lost 4 bases, and 6 bases stayed unmatched. The CDR3 totals 13 residues. Per the germline V gene, CDR1 is DFQATT and CDR2 is SNEGSKA (reference sequence). In DNA form, the CDR3 reads TGCAGTGCTTATAGCGGGGCGGGAGAGACCCAGTACTTC. Amino acid sequence: CSAYSGAGETQYF.

The V and J genes are TRBV6-1 and TRBJ2-3; TRBD2 agrees at 11 bases. V was pared by 6 bases and J by 3 bases, with 5 bases of the junction left unmatched. CDR1 and CDR2 (germline): MNHNS, SASEGT. The CDR3 is 15 residues long. CDR3: CASSIAGGKTDTQYF. CDR3 nucleotides: TGTGCCAGCAGCATAGCGGGAGGGAAGACAGATACGCAGTATTTT.

The V and J genes are TRBV11-2 and TRBJ2-7; D is unclear. V lost 7 bases, J lost 2 bases, and 15 bases lay in between. Germline assignment: CDR1 SGHAT and CDR2 FQNNGV. The CDR3 is 14 residues long. The CDR3 reads CASTEWGPPYEQYF. The DNA of the CDR3 is TGTGCCAGCACCGAGTGGGGTCCTCCCTACGAGCAGTACTTC.

A few counts support this clonotype. The chain has TRBV7-9 and TRBJ2-1; 7 bases match TRBD1. After removal of 2 bases from V and 6 bases from J, the junction contained 4 bases not matched to a gene. Germline V gene lookup returns CDR1 SEHNR and CDR2 FQNEAQ (reference sequence). The length of the CDR3 is 14 residues. The CDR3 loop reads CASSLFRQGNEQFF. CDR3 sequence (DNA): TGTGCCAGCAGCTTATTCCGACAGGGCAATGAGCAGTTCTTC.

A few counts support this clonotype. V usage is TRBV4-1 and J usage is TRBJ2-2; either TRBD1 or TRBD2 may supply D (6 bases each). The germline V gene has CDR1 MGHRA and CDR2 YSYEKL. The CDR3 is 17 amino acids. V lost 0 bases to trimming and J lost 4 bases, with 15 bases between them. The CDR3 protein is CASSQDRSGAGTGELFF. The CDR3 DNA reads TGCGCCAGCAGCCAAGATAGGTCGGGGGCGGGCACCGGGGAGCTGTTTTTT.

The rearrangement uses TRBV11-1 and TRBJ2-1; 13 positions agree with TRBD2. Per the germline V gene, CDR1 is SGHAT and CDR2 is FQDESV (reference sequence). The CDR3 runs 19 residues. V dropped 4 bases and J dropped 0; count of bases not matched to a gene: 9. For the CDR3, the DNA is TGTGCCAGCAGCTCTCCGGGACTAGCGGGGTCCTCCTCCTACAATGAGCAGTTCTTC. This sequence encodes CASSSPGLAGSSSYNEQFF.

This clonotype was seen more than once but under ten times. V gene TRBV5-1 combines with J gene TRBJ2-7; D is possibly TRBD1 or TRBD2 (6 bases each). Germline V lookup: CDR1 SGHRS, CDR2 YFSETQ. The length of the CDR3 is 14 residues. V lost 3 bases and J 4 bases, leaving 14 bases between the germline ends. The CDR3 region is CASSWLWGAYEQYF. The CDR3, as DNA: TGCGCCAGCAGCTGGCTTTGGGGGGCATACGAGCAGTACTTC.

This clonotype was seen only a few times. This rearrangement joins TRBV18 to TRBJ2-1; 10 bases line up with TRBD2. The germline V gene has CDR1 KGHSH and CDR2 LQKENI. V shed 2 bases and J 9 bases; nucleotides not matched to a gene: 7. CDR3 size: 15 residues. CDR3 in amino acids: CASSPISGRVGEQFF. Written as DNA, the CDR3 is TGTGCCAGCTCACCAATAAGCGGGAGGGTCGGTGAGCAGTTCTTC.

This clonotype was counted a few times. This sequence joins TRBV12-3 or TRBV12-4 and TRBJ2-1; D is ambiguous. V was shortened by 4 bases and J by 5 bases, with 12 bases between the two germline ends. This CDR3 comprises 14 residues. The CDR3 DNA sequence: TGTGCCAGCAGTTCCTGGGAAAGAGACAATGAGCAGTTCTTC. Amino acids: CASSSWERDNEQFF.

As DNA, the CDR3 is TGCAGTGCTATCGGGGAAAACTATGGCTACACCTTC. Amino acid sequence: CSAIGENYGYTF. V usage is TRBV20-1 and J usage is TRBJ1-2; D call uncertain. Trimming took off 4 bases at V and 2 bases at J, with 8 bases between the two ends. The CDR3 has 12 residues. Germline V CDR1 and CDR2: DFQATT, SNEGSKA (reference sequence).

In DNA form, the CDR3 reads TGTGCCAGCAGCTTGGAATTTATGCAAGAGACCCAGTACTTC. Translated, it gives CASSLEFMQETQYF. This sequence joins TRBV5-6 and TRBJ2-5; D ambiguous. The germline CDR1 and CDR2 sequences are SGHDT and YYEEEE. Trimming took 0 bases from V and 2 from J, leaving 8 bases between them. This CDR3 has 14 amino acids.

This clonotype was counted at least ten times. The gene calls are TRBV6-1 and TRBJ2-3, with a possible D match to TRBD1 (6 bases). Germline lookup yields CDR1 MNHNS and CDR2 SASEGT. V lost 5 bases and J 7 bases, leaving 22 bases between the germline ends. The CDR3 is made up of 16 amino acids. CDR3 sequence (DNA): TGTGCCAGCAGTTTCAACCCCGGGGACACAGATAATACGCAGTATTTT. Translated: CASSFNPGDTDNTQYF.

J is TRBJ2-1 and V is TRBV5-1, with D tentatively TRBD2 (5 bases). Trimming removed 4 bases at V and 3 bases at J, with 14 bases between. Germline V gene sequence: CDR1 SGHRS, CDR2 YFSETQ. This CDR3 is 15 amino acids long. This chain's CDR3 is CASSVDGGIYNEQFF. CDR3 nucleotide sequence: TGCGCCAGCAGCGTGGACGGAGGAATCTACAATGAGCAGTTCTTC. Full variable domain (outside the CDR3, taken from reference TRBV5-1 and TRBJ2-1): KAGVTQTPRYLIKTRGQQVTLSCSPISGHRSVSWYQQTPGQGLQFLFEYFSETQRNKGNFPGRFSGRQFSNSRSEMNVSTLELGDSALYLCASSVDGGIYNEQFFGPGTRLTVL.